This passage covers 13 T cell receptor beta chains from one sample sequenced in a study of T cell responses to AZD1222 COVID-19 vaccine. Libraries were prepared by immunoSEQ multiplex PCR; TCRdb keeps only in-frame clonotypes and omits some of them. The sample includes over 130,000 clones, about 86% seen only once; the top ten take around 3%. The sample consisted of peripheral blood, taken on day 0 of AZD1222 vaccination. The receptors shown here come from an adult in good health.

This chain connects TRBV19 to TRBJ2-3, with TRBD2 identical over 7 bases. The germline V gene has CDR1 LNHDA and CDR2 SQIVND (reference sequence). V lost 2 bases to trimming and J lost 6 bases; unmatched junction nucleotides: 17. The CDR3 consists of 18 residues. Here the CDR3 DNA reads TGTGCCAGTAGTATATACCCTCCCCAGGGACTACTGGGTGATACGCAGTATTTT. Translation: CASSIYPPQGLLGDTQYF.

This chain connects TRBV9 to TRBJ2-1, with 9 bases matching TRBD2. This CDR3 region has 15 residues. Trimming at V came to 0 bases and at J to 4 bases, leaving 2 bases not matched to a gene. CDR1 and CDR2 from the germline V gene are SGDLS and YYNGEE. The CDR3 nucleotides read TGTGCCAGCAGCGTAGGACTAGCGGCGTACAATGAGCAGTTCTTC. It specifies CASSVGLAAYNEQFF.

The chain is built from TRBV29-1 and TRBJ2-5; tentatively, D is TRBD1 or TRBD2 (5 bases each). This CDR3 has 12 residues. Germline CDR1 reads SQVTM; CDR2 reads ANQGSEA. The ends were cut back, 6 bases at V and 3 bases at J, with 11 bases in the middle. The CDR3 loop is CSVRRGEETQYF. The CDR3 DNA sequence: TGCAGCGTGAGGAGAGGGGAAGAGACCCAGTACTTC. Filled out from reference TRBV29-1 and TRBJ2-5, the complete variable domain reads SAVISQKPSRDICQRGTSLTIQCQVDSQVTMMFWYRQQPGQSLTLIATANQGSEATYESGFVIDKFPISRPNLTFSTLTVSNMSPEDSSIYLCSVRRGEETQYFGPGTRLLVL.

The CDR3 loop is CASSSLAGGDTGELFF. In DNA form, the CDR3 reads TGTGCCAGCAGCTCTTTAGCGGGAGGGGACACCGGGGAGCTGTTTTTT. The chain is built from TRBV7-8 and TRBJ2-2, with 11 bases aligning to TRBD2. V was clipped by 4 bases and J by 3 bases; unmatched bases: 4. Germline V gene sequence: CDR1 SGHVS, CDR2 FQNEAQ. The CDR3 is made up of 16 amino acids.

This clone has at least ten counts. CDR3 region: CSVDSSGSYEQFF. The CDR3 DNA is TGCAGCGTTGATTCTAGCGGGAGCTATGAGCAGTTCTTC. The V and J genes are TRBV29-1 and TRBJ2-1, with 10 bases identical to TRBD2. The CDR3 contains 13 residues. Per the germline V gene, CDR1 is SQVTM and CDR2 is ANQGSEA. J gave up 8 bases and V 3 bases, and 4 bases lay outside the gene matches.

V gene TRBV6-1 combines with J gene TRBJ1-1; a possible D gene is TRBD1 (6 bases). The CDR3 is made up of 15 amino acids. The V end lost 0 bases, the J end lost 4 bases, and 12 bases lay between the germline ends. Germline V gives CDR1 MNHNS, CDR2 SASEGT. CDR3 protein: CASSEAWGGRTEAFF. The CDR3 DNA sequence: TGTGCCAGCAGTGAAGCTTGGGGGGGCCGCACTGAAGCTTTCTTT.

The V call is TRBV7-9, the J call TRBJ1-5, with a weak D call TRBD1 (6 bases). V was cut by 5 bases and J by 1 base, with 9 bases left in between. Per germline, CDR1 SEHNR and CDR2 FQNEAQ (reference sequence). CDR3 size: 14 residues. CDR3 residues: CASSLDSSNQPQHF. The CDR3 DNA reads TGTGCCAGCAGCCTGGACAGCAGCAATCAGCCCCAGCATTTT.

The DNA for the CDR3 is TGTGCCAGCAGTTACAGGGCCACCTCCTCCTACGAGCAGTACTTC. This gives the protein CASSYRATSSYEQYF. The V gene is TRBV6-5, the J gene TRBJ2-7; no clear D. CDR3 size: 15 residues. CDR1 is MNHEY, CDR2 SVGAGI, per germline. V lost 2 bases, J lost 0 bases, and 11 bases lay in between.

J is TRBJ1-5 and V is TRBV12-3 or TRBV12-4; perhaps TRBD1 as D (5 bases). The CDR3 runs 13 residues. Trimming cost V 1 base and J 7 bases, with 8 bases left between them. The CDR3 nucleotides are TGTGCCAGCAGTTTAGGAGGGGTGCAGCCCCAGCATTTT. Residues: CASSLGGVQPQHF.

The V gene is TRBV5-1, the J gene TRBJ2-5; D is ambiguous. Germline values: CDR1 SGHRS, CDR2 YFSETQ. Trimming took 0 bases from V and 2 from J, leaving 8 bases between them. The CDR3 is made up of 14 amino acids. The chain's CDR3 is CASSLVMQQETQYF. In DNA form, the CDR3 reads TGCGCCAGCAGCTTGGTCATGCAACAAGAGACCCAGTACTTC.

This sequence joins TRBV27 and TRBJ1-5; TRBD1 aligns across 10 bases. The V gene's germline CDR1 is MNHEY and CDR2 SMNVEV (reference sequence). CDR3 length equals 17 residues. CDR3 sequence: CATTGTGDWASNQPQHF. DNA for the CDR3: TGTGCGACAACCGGGACAGGGGACTGGGCGAGCAATCAGCCCCAGCATTTT.

The chain is built from TRBV11-2 and TRBJ2-5; the match to TRBD1 covers 8 bases. CDR3 length equals 16 residues. The ends lost 1 base at V and 2 bases at J; junction bases unmatched: 6. Germline lookup yields CDR1 SGHAT and CDR2 FQNNGV. The CDR3 loop is CASSLVGQGYQETQYF. CDR3 DNA sequence: TGTGCCAGCAGCTTAGTTGGACAGGGATATCAAGAGACCCAGTACTTC. The full variable domain, its missing parts supplied by reference TRBV11-2 and TRBJ2-5, is EAGVAQSPRYKIIEKRQSVAFWCNPISGHATLYWYQQILGQGPKLLIQFQNNGVVDDSQLPKDRFSAERLKGVDSTLKIQPAKLEDSAVYLCASSLVGQGYQETQYFGPGTRLLVL.

The chain joins TRBV6-5 to TRBJ1-2; a weak D match, TRBD1 (5 bases). The germline V gene has CDR1 MNHEY and CDR2 SVGAGI. V lost 4 bases to trimming and J lost 7 bases, with 13 bases between them. CDR3 size: 13 residues. The CDR3, as DNA: TGTGCCAGCAGTTTTCAGGGTTTCGGTGGCTACACCTTC. Translating it yields CASSFQGFGGYTF.